Shown below are 17 T cell receptor beta chains from a single sample sequenced in a study of T cell changes during pregnancy in multiple sclerosis. The protocol was immunoSEQ multiplex PCR, while the TCRdb copy is restricted to in-frame clones and leaves out a portion. The sample consists of roughly 38,000 clones, roughly nine tenths of them appearing once. This specimen consisted of CD4+ T cells from peripheral blood mononuclear cells, obtained in the second trimester of pregnancy. The receptors were gathered from a female donor in good health, enrolled as a control in a pregnancy study.

The chain has TRBV7-8 and TRBJ2-1; 9 positions match TRBD2. The CDR3 sequence is 13 residues long. After removal of 1 base from V and 14 bases from J, the junction contained 6 bases not matched to a gene. The germline gives CDR1 SGHVS, CDR2 FQNEAQ. CDR3 loop: CASSLVGGRAEFF. CDR3 coding DNA: TGTGCCAGCAGCTTAGTCGGCGGGAGGGCGGAGTTCTTC.

This chain connects TRBV28 to TRBJ1-2, with 10 bases that match TRBD1. V lost 6 bases and J lost 5; bases outside the gene matches: 6. CDR3 length equals 14 residues. The V gene's germline CDR1 is MDHEN and CDR2 SYDVKM. The CDR3 DNA reads TGTGCCAGCAGGGGGGACAGGGGAACATATGGCTACACCTTC. This translates into CASRGDRGTYGYTF.

J is TRBJ2-2 and V is TRBV11-2; D might be TRBD1 (5 bases). Germline V lookup: CDR1 SGHAT, CDR2 FQNNGV. This CDR3 spans 15 amino acids. V was clipped by 1 base and J by 6 bases, with 12 bases between them. The DNA for the CDR3 is TGTGCCAGCAGCTTAGGACGGACACTACCCGGGGAGCTGTTTTTT. Its protein product is CASSLGRTLPGELFF.

This chain uses TRBV5-6 with TRBJ2-3; D gene ambiguous. Trimming cost V 0 bases and J 3 bases, with 8 bases left between them. The CDR3 totals 14 residues. Per the germline V gene, CDR1 is SGHDT and CDR2 is YYEEEE. The CDR3 loop is CASSLGLATDTQYF. The CDR3 region has the DNA TGTGCCAGCAGCTTGGGGTTAGCTACAGATACGCAGTATTTT.

J is TRBJ2-1 and V is TRBV10-3; TRBD2 is a possible D gene (6 bases). Trimming took 4 bases from V and 5 from J, leaving 15 bases between them. CDR1 ENHRY and CDR2 SYGVKD come from the germline V gene. CDR3 length: 15 amino acids. The CDR3 coding sequence is TGTGCCATCAGTGCGGGACTGGGGTGGAACAATGAGCAGTTCTTC. Translation: CAISAGLGWNNEQFF.

The rearrangement links TRBV4-1 to TRBJ1-2; maybe TRBD1 (6 bases). Germline V gene sequence: CDR1 MGHRA, CDR2 YSYEKL. Between the trimmed V and J ends, which lost 4 bases and 8 bases, there was a span of 20 bases. This CDR3 contains 15 residues. The CDR3 loop reads CASSPNDRPERGYTF. The CDR3 nucleotides read TGCGCCAGCAGCCCAAACGACAGGCCCGAGAGGGGCTACACCTTC.

The rearrangement links TRBV5-6 to TRBJ2-5; D not resolved. The length of the CDR3 is 17 residues. From germline, CDR1 is SGHDT and CDR2 YYEEEE. Trimming stripped 7 bases from V and 2 bases from J, with 24 bases between. CDR3 amino acids: CASRATHLAGFQETQYF. The CDR3 DNA reads as TGTGCCAGCCGTGCAACCCACCTCGCCGGTTTTCAAGAGACCCAGTACTTC.

The V call is TRBV18, the J call TRBJ2-7; 12 bases agree with TRBD1. Germline CDR1 KGHSH, CDR2 LQKENI. The trim removed 2 bases at V and 2 bases at J, leaving 1 base unmatched. The CDR3 spans 15 residues. The CDR3 sequence is CASSPGTGGAYEQYF. CDR3 in DNA: TGTGCCAGCTCACCAGGGACAGGGGGCGCCTACGAGCAGTACTTC.

The chain joins TRBV28 to TRBJ2-7; 7 bases are shared with TRBD2. With 3 bases clipped from V and 10 bases from J, the junction kept 15 bases outside the gene matches. The CDR3 loop spans 15 amino acids. The germline V gene has CDR1 MDHEN and CDR2 SYDVKM. For the CDR3, the DNA is TGTGCCAGCAGTTTCTCTCTCCTGCGCGGGGGTTCTCAGTACTTC. Amino acids: CASSFSLLRGGSQYF.

The genes are TRBV11-2 and TRBJ2-3; tentative D call: TRBD2 (5 bases). CDR3 length equals 14 residues. The germline CDR1 and CDR2 sequences are SGHAT and FQNNGV. With 6 bases removed from V and 0 bases from J, the gap between germline ends came to 10 bases. The chain's CDR3 is CASRWSGSTDTQYF. CDR3 in DNA: TGTGCCAGCAGGTGGTCGGGAAGCACAGATACGCAGTATTTT.

The CDR3 DNA sequence: TGTGCCACCAGCAGACCGGACAGGGACGAAGCTTTCTTT. Translation gives CATSRPDRDEAFF. The chain couples TRBV15 to TRBJ1-1; TRBD1 aligns across 8 bases. Germline V gene sequence: CDR1 LNHNV, CDR2 YYDKDF (reference sequence). CDR3 size: 13 residues. Germline trimming cut 2 bases from V and 8 bases from J; bases unmatched to any gene: 4.

The chain recombines TRBV5-4 with TRBJ2-2; the match to TRBD2 covers 12 bases. Germline loops: CDR1 SGHNT, CDR2 YYREEE (reference sequence). The CDR3 loop spans 16 amino acids. Unmatched junction bases numbered 5, after V lost 3 bases and J lost 5 bases. This CDR3 is CASSSLAGGRTGELFF. CDR3 DNA sequence: TGTGCCAGCAGCTCCCTAGCGGGGGGGAGGACCGGGGAGCTGTTTTTT.

The CDR3 is CASRQFQGAIDTQYF. The CDR3 DNA follows: TGTGCCAGCAGGCAATTCCAGGGGGCGATAGATACGCAGTATTTT. The chain employs TRBV5-8 and TRBJ2-3; 8 bases are a match to TRBD1. The CDR3 spans 15 residues. J was trimmed by 5 bases and V by 5 bases; bases with no gene match: 10. The germline CDR1 and CDR2 sequences are SGHTS and YDEGEE.

This chain links TRBV6-1 with TRBJ2-7; 7 nucleotides align to TRBD2. With 4 bases clipped from V and 2 bases from J, the junction kept 5 bases outside the gene matches. Germline V CDR1 and CDR2: MNHNS, SASEGT. CDR3 length: 14 residues. CDR3 coding DNA: TGTGCCAGCAGTGCGAGCGGGACCGCCTACGAGCAGTACTTC. Protein: CASSASGTAYEQYF.

The gene calls are TRBV19 and TRBJ2-3; 15 bases line up with TRBD2. Germline loops: CDR1 LNHDA, CDR2 SQIVND (reference sequence). V shed 6 bases, J shed 2 bases, and the junction held 9 bases outside the gene matches. The CDR3 spans 18 residues. This CDR3 is CASSRTSGGAVSTDTQYF. CDR3 bases: TGTGCCAGTAGCAGGACTAGCGGGGGGGCCGTCTCCACAGATACGCAGTATTTT.

This chain connects TRBV19 to TRBJ2-7; 9 bases agree with TRBD1. V dropped 6 bases and J dropped 4; count of bases not matched to a gene: 10. The CDR3 has 15 residues. Per the germline V gene, CDR1 is LNHDA and CDR2 is SQIVND (reference sequence). The DNA of the CDR3 is TGTGCCAGTAGACGGTCCGGGACAGGGATGTACGAGCAGTACTTC. Translation gives CASRRSGTGMYEQYF.

This rearrangement joins TRBV5-1 to TRBJ1-1; D gene uncertain. Trimming pared 0 bases from V and 1 base from J, leaving 7 bases between. CDR1 is SGHRS and CDR2 is YFSETQ in the germline V gene. The CDR3 consists of 14 residues. CDR3 loop: CASSLGPENTEAFF. The CDR3 DNA is TGCGCCAGCAGCTTGGGGCCCGAGAACACTGAAGCTTTCTTT.